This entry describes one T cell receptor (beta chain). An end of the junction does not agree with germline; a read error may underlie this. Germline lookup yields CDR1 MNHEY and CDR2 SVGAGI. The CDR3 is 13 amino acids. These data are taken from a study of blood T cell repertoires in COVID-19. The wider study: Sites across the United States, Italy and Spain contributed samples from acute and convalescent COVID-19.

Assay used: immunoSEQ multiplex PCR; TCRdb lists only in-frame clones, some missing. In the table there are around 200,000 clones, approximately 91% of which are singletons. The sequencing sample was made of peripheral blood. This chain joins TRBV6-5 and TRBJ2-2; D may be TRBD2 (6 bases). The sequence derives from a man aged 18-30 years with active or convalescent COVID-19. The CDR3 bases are TGTGCCAGCACCAACGTCGGCACCGGGGGGCTGTTTTTT. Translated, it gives CASTNVGTGGLFF.